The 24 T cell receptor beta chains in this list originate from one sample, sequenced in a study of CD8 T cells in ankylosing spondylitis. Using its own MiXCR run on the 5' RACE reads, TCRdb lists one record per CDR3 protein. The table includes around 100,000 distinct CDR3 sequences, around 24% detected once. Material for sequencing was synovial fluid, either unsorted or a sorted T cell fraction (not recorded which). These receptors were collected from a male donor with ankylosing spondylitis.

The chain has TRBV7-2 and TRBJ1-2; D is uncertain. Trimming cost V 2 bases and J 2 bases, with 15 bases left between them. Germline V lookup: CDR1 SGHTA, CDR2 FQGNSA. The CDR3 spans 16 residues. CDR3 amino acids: CASSLWSMDVNYGYTF. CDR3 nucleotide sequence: TGTGCCAGCAGCTTATGGTCTATGGACGTAAACTATGGCTACACCTTC.

CDR3 bases: TGTGCCAGCAGCCCCGAGGGCGGCCGTGTATACTACAATGAGCAGTTCTTC. The encoded protein is CASSPEGGRVYYNEQFF. V and J are TRBV11-2 and TRBJ2-1, with TRBD2 as a possible D gene (5 bases). This CDR3 is 17 amino acids long. V lost 5 bases, J lost 3 bases, and 20 bases lay in between. Germline CDR1 SGHAT, CDR2 FQNNGV.

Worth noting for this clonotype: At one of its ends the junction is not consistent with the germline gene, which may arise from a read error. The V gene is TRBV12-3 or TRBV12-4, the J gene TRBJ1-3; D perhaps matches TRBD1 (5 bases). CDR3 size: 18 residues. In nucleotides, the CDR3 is TGTACCAGCAGTTTAGGGACGGAACCATCTTACTCTGGAAACACCATATATTTT. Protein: CTSSLGTEPSYSGNTIYF.

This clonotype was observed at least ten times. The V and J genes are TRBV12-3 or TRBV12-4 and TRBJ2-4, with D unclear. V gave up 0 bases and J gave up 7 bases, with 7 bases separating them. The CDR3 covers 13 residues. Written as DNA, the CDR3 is TGTGCCAGCAGTTTAGCGCCCGTGAACATTCAGTACTTC. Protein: CASSLAPVNIQYF.

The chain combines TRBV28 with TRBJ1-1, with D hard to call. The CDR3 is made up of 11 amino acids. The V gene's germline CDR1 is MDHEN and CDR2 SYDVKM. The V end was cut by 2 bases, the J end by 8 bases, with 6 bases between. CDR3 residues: CASSLRREAFF. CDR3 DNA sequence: TGTGCCAGCAGTTTACGGAGGGAAGCTTTCTTT.

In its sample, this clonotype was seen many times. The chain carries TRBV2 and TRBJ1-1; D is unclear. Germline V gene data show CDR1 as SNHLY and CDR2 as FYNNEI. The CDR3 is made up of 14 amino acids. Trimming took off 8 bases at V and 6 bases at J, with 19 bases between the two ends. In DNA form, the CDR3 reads TGTGCCAGCTGTCTGACCCCTGCTTGGGCTGAAGCTTTCTTT. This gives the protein CASCLTPAWAEAFF.

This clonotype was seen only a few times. The CDR3 spells CASSLVGGDYNEQFF. In DNA, the CDR3 is TGTGCCAGCAGCTTAGTGGGGGGCGACTACAATGAGCAGTTCTTC. The chain joins TRBV11-3 to TRBJ2-1; either TRBD1 or TRBD2 may supply D (6 bases each). The CDR3 is 15 residues long. Looked up from germline, CDR1 is SGHNT and CDR2 is YENEEA. V lost 1 base to trimming and J lost 3 bases, with 10 bases between them.

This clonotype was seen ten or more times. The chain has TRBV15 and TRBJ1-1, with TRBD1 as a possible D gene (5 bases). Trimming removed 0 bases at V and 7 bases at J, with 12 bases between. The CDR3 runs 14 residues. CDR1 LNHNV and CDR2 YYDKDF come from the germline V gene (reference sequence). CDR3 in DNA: TGTGCCACCAGCAGAGATGGAAGGGGCGGTGAAGCTTTCTTT. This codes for CATSRDGRGGEAFF.

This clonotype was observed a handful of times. This CDR3 reads CASTPLGGTTEAFF. For the CDR3, the DNA is TGTGCCAGCACCCCCTTGGGCGGGACCACTGAAGCTTTCTTT. V is TRBV7-9 and J is TRBJ1-1, with a possible D match to TRBD1 (5 bases). The CDR3 is 14 residues long. CDR1 is SEHNR, CDR2 FQNEAQ, per germline (reference sequence). V was trimmed by 7 bases and J by 4 bases, leaving 16 bases between them.

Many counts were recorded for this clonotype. The CDR3 loop reads CASSLRVGEKLFF. In DNA form, the CDR3 reads TGTGCCAGCAGCTTGAGGGTCGGTGAAAAACTGTTTTTT. V is TRBV5-4 and J is TRBJ1-4, with D uncertain. The germline CDR1 and CDR2 sequences are SGHNT and YYREEE (reference sequence). The CDR3 is 13 residues long. Trimming shortened V by 1 base and J by 7 bases, and 8 bases separated the two germline ends.

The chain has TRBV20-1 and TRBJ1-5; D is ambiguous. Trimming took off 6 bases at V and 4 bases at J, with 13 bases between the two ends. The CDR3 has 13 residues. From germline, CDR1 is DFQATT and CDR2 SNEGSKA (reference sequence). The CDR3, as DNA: TGCAGTGCCGCCGGCAGGTTGAATCAGCCCCAGCATTTT. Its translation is CSAAGRLNQPQHF.

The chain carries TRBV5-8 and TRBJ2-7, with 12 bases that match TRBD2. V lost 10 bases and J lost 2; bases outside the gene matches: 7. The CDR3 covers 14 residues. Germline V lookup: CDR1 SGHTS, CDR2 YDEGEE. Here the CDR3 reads CAGFRLAGAYEQYF. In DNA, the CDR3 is TGTGCCGGATTTCGACTAGCGGGAGCCTACGAGCAGTACTTC.

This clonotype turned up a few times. In nucleotides, the CDR3 is TGTGCCAGCAGTGAACCAAGACTAGCGGCTTCCTACGAGCAGTACTTC. This gives the protein CASSEPRLAASYEQYF. This chain links TRBV2 with TRBJ2-7; 9 nucleotides line up with TRBD2. This CDR3 has 16 residues. The V gene end was trimmed by 2 bases and the J gene end by 1 base; junction bases not matched to a gene: 6. Germline V lookup: CDR1 SNHLY, CDR2 FYNNEI.

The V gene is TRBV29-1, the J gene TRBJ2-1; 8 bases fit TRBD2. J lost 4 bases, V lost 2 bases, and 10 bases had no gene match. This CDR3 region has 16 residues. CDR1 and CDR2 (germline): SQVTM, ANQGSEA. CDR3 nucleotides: TGCAGCGTTGAACTTACCGGGACTAGAGTTTACAATGAGCAGTTCTTC. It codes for CSVELTGTRVYNEQFF.

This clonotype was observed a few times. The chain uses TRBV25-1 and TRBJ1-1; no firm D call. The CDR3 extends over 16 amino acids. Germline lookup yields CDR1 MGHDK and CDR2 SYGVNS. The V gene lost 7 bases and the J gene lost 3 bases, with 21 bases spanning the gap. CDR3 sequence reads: CASNPAGNRRDTEAFF. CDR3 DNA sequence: TGTGCCAGCAACCCGGCGGGCAACCGCCGGGACACTGAAGCTTTCTTT.

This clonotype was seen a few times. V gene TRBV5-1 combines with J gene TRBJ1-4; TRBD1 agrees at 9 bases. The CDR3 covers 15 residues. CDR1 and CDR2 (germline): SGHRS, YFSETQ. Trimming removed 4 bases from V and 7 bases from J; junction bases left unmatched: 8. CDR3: CASSAIQGAGEKLFF. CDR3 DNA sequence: TGCGCCAGCAGCGCTATACAGGGGGCTGGTGAAAAACTGTTTTTT.

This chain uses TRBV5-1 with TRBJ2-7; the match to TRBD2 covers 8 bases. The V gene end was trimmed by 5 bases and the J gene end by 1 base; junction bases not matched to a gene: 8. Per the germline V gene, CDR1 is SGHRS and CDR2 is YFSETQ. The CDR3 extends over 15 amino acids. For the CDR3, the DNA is TGCGCCAGCAGACGAGCGGGAGATTTTTCCTACGAGCAGTACTTC. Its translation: CASRRAGDFSYEQYF. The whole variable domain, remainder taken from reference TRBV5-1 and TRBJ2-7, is KAGVTQTPRYLIKTRGQQVTLSCSPISGHRSVSWYQQTPGQGLQFLFEYFSETQRNKGNFPGRFSGRQFSNSRSEMNVSTLELGDSALYLCASRRAGDFSYEQYFGPGTRLTVT.

The CDR3 DNA reads TGCAGCGTTGAAGATAGTATAGCGGGAGGTGAAGAGCAGTACTTC. Translating it yields CSVEDSIAGGEEQYF. The chain joins TRBV29-1 to TRBJ2-7, with 10 positions matching TRBD2. The CDR3 runs 15 residues. Germline CDR1 is SQVTM and CDR2 is ANQGSEA. With 0 bases clipped from V and 7 bases from J, the junction kept 9 bases outside the gene matches.

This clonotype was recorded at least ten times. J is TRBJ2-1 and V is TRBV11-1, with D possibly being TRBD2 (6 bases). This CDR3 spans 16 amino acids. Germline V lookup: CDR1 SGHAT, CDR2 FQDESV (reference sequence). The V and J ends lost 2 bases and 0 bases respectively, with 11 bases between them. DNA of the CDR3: TGTGCCAGCAGCTTACTGGGGGGTGCCTCCTACAATGAGCAGTTCTTC. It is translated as CASSLLGGASYNEQFF.

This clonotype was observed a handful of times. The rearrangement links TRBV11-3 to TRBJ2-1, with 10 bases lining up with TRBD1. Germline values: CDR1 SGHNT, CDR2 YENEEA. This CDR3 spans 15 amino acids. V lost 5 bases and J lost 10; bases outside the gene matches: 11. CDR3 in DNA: TGTGCCAGCAGCGAACCGGGACAGGGGATCAAAGAGCAGTTCTTC. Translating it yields CASSEPGQGIKEQFF.

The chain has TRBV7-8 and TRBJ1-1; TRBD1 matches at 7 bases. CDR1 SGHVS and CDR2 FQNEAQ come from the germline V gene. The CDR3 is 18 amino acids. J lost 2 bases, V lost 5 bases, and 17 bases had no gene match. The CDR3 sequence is CASSPADKGGYSNTEAFF. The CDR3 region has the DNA TGTGCCAGCAGCCCGGCTGATAAAGGGGGCTACTCAAACACTGAAGCTTTCTTT.

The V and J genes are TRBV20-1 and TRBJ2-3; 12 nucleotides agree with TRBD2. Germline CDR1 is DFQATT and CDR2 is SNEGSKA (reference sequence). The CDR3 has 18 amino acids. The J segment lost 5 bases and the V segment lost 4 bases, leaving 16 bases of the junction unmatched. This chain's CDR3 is CSATSPSGRAYGEDTQYF. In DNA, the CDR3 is TGCAGTGCTACATCCCCTAGCGGGAGGGCCTACGGAGAAGATACGCAGTATTTT.

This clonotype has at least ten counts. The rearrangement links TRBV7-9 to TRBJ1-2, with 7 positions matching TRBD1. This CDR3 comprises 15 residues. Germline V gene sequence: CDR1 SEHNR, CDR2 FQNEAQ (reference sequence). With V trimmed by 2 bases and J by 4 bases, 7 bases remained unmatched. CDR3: CASSLSAGQFYGYTF. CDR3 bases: TGTGCCAGCAGCTTAAGTGCGGGACAGTTCTATGGCTACACCTTC.

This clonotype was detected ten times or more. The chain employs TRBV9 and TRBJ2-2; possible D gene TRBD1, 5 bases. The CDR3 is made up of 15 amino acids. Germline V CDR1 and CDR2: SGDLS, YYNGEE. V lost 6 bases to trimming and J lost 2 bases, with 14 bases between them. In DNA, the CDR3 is TGTGCCAGCAAGAGGACACCGGTAAACACCGGGGAGCTGTTTTTT. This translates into CASKRTPVNTGELFF.